Listed below are T cell receptor beta chains from one sample, sequenced in a study of CD8 T cells in ankylosing spondylitis. TCRdb called the 5' RACE reads again in MiXCR, with one record for every CDR3 protein. In the table there are roughly 140,000 distinct CDR3 sequences, roughly 44% of which are singletons. The source material was synovial fluid, either unsorted or a sorted T cell fraction (not recorded which). The receptor set was obtained from a male donor with ankylosing spondylitis. Each CDR3 is given with its conserved first and last residue. Fields, in order: D gene, V gene, clone size, J gene, CDR3 length, CDR3 protein, CDR3 DNA. D genes are given only for firm matches. Clone size is shown for a subset of rows, as once, few, many or a class of expanded clone.

-	TRBV12-3/TRBV12-4	few	TRBJ2-5	15	CASSSIRHLQETQYF	TGTGCCAGCAGTTCTATCCGACACCTCCAAGAGACCCAGTACTTC
-	TRBV5-1	-	TRBJ1-2	17	CASSLSPRGVEDYGYTF	TGCGCCAGCAGCTTGTCCCCCAGGGGAGTTGAGGACTATGGCTACACCTTC
TRBD1	TRBV3-1	-	TRBJ2-7	15	CASSFRTGAFYEQYF	TGTGCCAGCAGCTTCCGGACAGGGGCCTTCTACGAGCAGTACTTC
TRBD2	TRBV10-3	-	TRBJ2-3	16	CAISEITSGDTDTQYF	TGTGCCATCAGTGAAATAACTAGCGGGGACACAGATACGCAGTATTTT
-	TRBV27	once	TRBJ2-3	11	CASSLGLKVVF	TGTGCCAGCAGTTTAGGGCTTAAAGTGGTTTTT
-	TRBV4-2	-	TRBJ1-4	18	CASSHFQDSPATNEKLFF	TGTGCCAGCAGCCACTTCCAGGACAGCCCTGCAACTAATGAAAAACTGTTTTTT
-	TRBV3-1	-	TRBJ1-1	16	CASSQDHWTANTEAFF	TGTGCCAGCAGCCAAGATCACTGGACAGCGAACACTGAAGCTTTCTTT
-	TRBV7-9	-	TRBJ2-1	16	CASSLPLGGAILEQFF	TGTGCCAGCAGCCTCCCGTTGGGGGGGGCCATCCTTGAGCAGTTCTTC
TRBD2	TRBV6-7	-	TRBJ2-1	15	CASSLRGGPPSEQFF	TGTGCCAGCAGTCTCCGGGGGGGTCCCCCCAGTGAGCAGTTCTTC
-	TRBV5-1	-	TRBJ1-1	14	CASSFRARNTEAFF	TGCGCCAGCAGCTTCCGGGCGAGGAACACTGAAGCTTTCTTT
-	TRBV4-2	few	TRBJ1-2	15	CASSQDPTTNYGYTF	TGTGCCAGCAGCCAAGATCCCACCACTAACTATGGCTACACCTTC
TRBD1	TRBV5-1	-	TRBJ1-1	16	CASSLAGNRGLGEAFF	TGCGCCAGCAGCTTGGCCGGTAACAGGGGCTTGGGTGAAGCTTTCTTT
-	TRBV10-3	few	TRBJ2-7	16	CAISVEIWFRPYEQYF	TGTGCCATCAGTGTAGAGATTTGGTTTCGTCCCTACGAGCAGTACTTC
-	TRBV10-3	-	TRBJ1-3	15	CAIRINRDSRNTIYF	TGTGCCATCAGGATAAACAGGGATTCTAGAAACACCATATATTTT
-	TRBV27	few	TRBJ2-5	14	CASRAFGGLETQYF	TGTGCCAGCAGGGCTTTTGGGGGACTAGAGACCCAGTACTTC
-	TRBV6-4	-	TRBJ2-1	15	CASSDSHSSYNEQFF	TGTGCCAGCAGTGACTCTCACTCGTCGTACAATGAGCAGTTCTTC
-	TRBV27	few	TRBJ2-1	16	CASSLTGGLSYNEQFF	TGTGCCAGCAGTTTAACCGGGGGCCTATCCTACAATGAGCAGTTCTTC
-	TRBV4-3	-	TRBJ2-1	16	CASSQVPSYSYNEQFF	TGCGCCAGCAGCCAAGTTCCTAGCTACTCCTACAATGAGCAGTTCTTC
-	TRBV6-1	-	TRBJ1-6	15	CASSETLGAGSPLHF	TGTGCCAGCAGTGAAACTCTGGGGGCTGGTTCACCCCTCCACTTT
-	TRBV18	-	TRBJ1-2	15	CASSRQGHPNYGYTF	TGTGCCAGCTCACGTCAGGGGCACCCTAACTATGGCTACACCTTC
-	TRBV4-3	many	TRBJ2-7	14	CASSQDPRGSEQYF	TGCGCCAGCAGCCAAGACCCGAGAGGGTCCGAGCAGTACTTC
-	TRBV12-3/TRBV12-4	-	TRBJ1-6	14	CASSWTGPNSPLHF	TGTGCCAGCAGCTGGACGGGACCCAATTCACCCCTCCACTTT
-	TRBV24-1	many	TRBJ1-5	14	CATSDRDGYQPQHF	TGTGCCACCAGTGACAGGGACGGGTATCAGCCCCAGCATTTT
-	TRBV5-1	-	TRBJ1-2	15	CASSLDVLKGYGYTF	TGCGCCAGCAGCTTGGATGTTCTTAAAGGCTATGGCTACACCTTC
-	TRBV7-9	many	TRBJ2-1	12	CASTGGSDEQFF	TGTGCCAGCACCGGGGGATCGGATGAGCAGTTCTTC
-	TRBV19	-	TRBJ2-7	11	CATKLANEQYF	TGTGCCACCAAGTTGGCTAACGAGCAGTACTTC
-	TRBV30	-	TRBJ2-5	15	CAWDSMGSTQETQYF	TGTGCCTGGGACTCTATGGGCAGTACCCAAGAGACCCAGTACTTC
-	TRBV7-2	many	TRBJ2-3	15	CASSLTAGSTDTQYF	TGTGCCAGCAGCCTAACCGCGGGGAGCACAGATACGCAGTATTTT
-	TRBV3-1	-	TRBJ1-2	13	CASSQGLVAGYTF	TGTGCCAGCAGCCAAGGCTTGGTAGCTGGCTACACCTTC
TRBD1	TRBV10-3	-	TRBJ2-1	16	CAISGVDRMDYNEQFF	TGTGCCATCAGTGGGGTGGACAGGATGGACTACAATGAGCAGTTCTTC
-	TRBV7-6	-	TRBJ2-3	16	CASSFRGGWGPDTQYF	TGTGCCAGCAGCTTCCGTGGGGGATGGGGCCCAGATACGCAGTATTTT
TRBD2	TRBV12-3/TRBV12-4	-	TRBJ2-5	17	CASSWGLAGRSQETQYF	TGTGCCAGCAGTTGGGGACTAGCGGGGAGATCCCAAGAGACCCAGTACTTC
-	TRBV29-1	-	TRBJ2-5	14	CSPRPDWIGGTQYF	TGCAGCCCCCGACCGGACTGGATCGGGGGGACCCAGTACTTC
-	TRBV20-1	-	TRBJ1-2	15	CSARDGRIRTYGYTF	TGCAGTGCTAGAGATGGCCGGATCCGGACCTATGGCTACACCTTC
TRBD2	TRBV5-1	-	TRBJ2-7	15	CASSLEAGDFYEQYF	TGCGCCAGCAGCTTAGAAGCGGGAGACTTCTACGAGCAGTACTTC
TRBD1	TRBV20-1	-	TRBJ1-2	15	CSARDFLLQGESYTF	TGCAGTGCTAGAGATTTTCTGCTGCAGGGGGAGAGCTACACCTTC
-	TRBV27	-	TRBJ2-3	13	CASSAWRLSTQYF	TGTGCCAGCTCGGCCTGGAGACTTTCGACGCAGTATTTT
TRBD2	TRBV29-1	once	TRBJ2-7	15	CSVVTSGRTSYEQYF	TGCAGCGTTGTCACTAGCGGGAGGACGAGCTACGAGCAGTACTTC
-	TRBV11-3	-	TRBJ2-1	17	CASSLGQSPIPYNEQFF	TGTGCCAGCAGCTTAGGACAGTCTCCCATTCCCTACAATGAGCAGTTCTTC
TRBD1	TRBV4-2	many	TRBJ2-7	14	CASSQPGQSYEQYF	TGTGCCAGCAGCCAACCGGGACAGAGCTACGAGCAGTACTTC
-	TRBV7-8	-	TRBJ2-1	14	CASSPTVSYNEQFF	TGTGCCAGCAGCCCCACCGTATCCTACAATGAGCAGTTCTTC
-	TRBV5-7	-	TRBJ2-7	14	CASGSGVGGYEQYF	TGTGCCAGCGGCTCCGGGGTCGGCGGCTACGAGCAGTACTTC